Sequencing of this T cell receptor (beta chain) was carried out in a study of blood T cell repertoires in COVID-19. The CDR3 has 12 amino acids. V lost 2 bases and J 6 bases, leaving 8 bases between the germline ends. This clone was picked up a small number of times. Assay used: immunoSEQ multiplex PCR; TCRdb lists only in-frame clones, some missing. The sample has a few hundred thousand clones, more than 90% seen once. Specimen: PBMCs or T cells enriched from blood (not recorded which). The chain is built from TRBV12-3 or TRBV12-4 and TRBJ2-7, with a tentative D call TRBD2 (6 bases). This TCR was sampled from a woman under 40 who had recovered from COVID-19. CDR3 sequence: CASSLLGGEQYF. CDR3 nucleotide sequence: TGTGCCAGCAGTTTACTGGGAGGCGAGCAGTACTTC.